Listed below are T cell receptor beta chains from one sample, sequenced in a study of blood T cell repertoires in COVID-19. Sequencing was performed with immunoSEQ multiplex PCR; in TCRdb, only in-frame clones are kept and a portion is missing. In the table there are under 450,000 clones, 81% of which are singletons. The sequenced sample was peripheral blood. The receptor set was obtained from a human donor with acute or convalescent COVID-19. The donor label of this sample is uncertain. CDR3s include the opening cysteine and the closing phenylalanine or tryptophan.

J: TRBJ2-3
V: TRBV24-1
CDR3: CATSDLGRGGLGDTQYF

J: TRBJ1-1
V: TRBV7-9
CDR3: CASSLGSRTTEAFF

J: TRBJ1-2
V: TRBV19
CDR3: CASTPPGRTSYGYTF

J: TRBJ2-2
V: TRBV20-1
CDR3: CSASRSLNTGELFF

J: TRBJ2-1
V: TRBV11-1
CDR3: CASSLLRGPNEQFF

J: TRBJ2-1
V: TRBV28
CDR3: CASSETSGSGAYNEQFF

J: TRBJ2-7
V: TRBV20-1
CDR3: CSASTRVLSYEQYF

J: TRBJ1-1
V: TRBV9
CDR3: CASSELLTEAFF

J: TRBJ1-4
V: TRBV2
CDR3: CASMLTGSQNEKLFF

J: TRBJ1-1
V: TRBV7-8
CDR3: CASSLAVSGRTEAFF

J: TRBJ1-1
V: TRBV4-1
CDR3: CASSLQGAGNTEAFF

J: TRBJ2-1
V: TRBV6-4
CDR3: CASSDFGGSVNEQFF

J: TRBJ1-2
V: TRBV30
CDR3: CAWSTSPNYGYTF

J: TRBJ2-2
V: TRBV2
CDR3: CASKQGAPSTGELFF

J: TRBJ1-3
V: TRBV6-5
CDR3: CASSRQGTGNTIYF

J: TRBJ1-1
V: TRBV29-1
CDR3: CSVEAPRVNTEAFF

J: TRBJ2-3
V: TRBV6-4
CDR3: CASSSGTGTDTQYF

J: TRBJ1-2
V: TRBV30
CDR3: CAWSRQGPYGYTF

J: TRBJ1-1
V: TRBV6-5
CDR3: CASSYSPGNTEAFF

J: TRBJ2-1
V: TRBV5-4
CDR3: CASYGRQREGYEQFF

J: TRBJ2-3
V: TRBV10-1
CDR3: CASSGTSGRAALRTDTQYF

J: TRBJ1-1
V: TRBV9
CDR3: CASSPKGGQAFF

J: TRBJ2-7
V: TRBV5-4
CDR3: CASSPGLAGDSEQYF

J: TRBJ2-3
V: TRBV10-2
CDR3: CASSGEGTAGDTQYF

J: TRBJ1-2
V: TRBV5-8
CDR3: CASSFERDYGYTF

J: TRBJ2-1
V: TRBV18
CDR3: CASSTKTGGGDEQFF

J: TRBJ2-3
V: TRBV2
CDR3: CATPTGTSTDTQYF

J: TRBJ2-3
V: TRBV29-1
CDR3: CSVEDRGGATDTQYF

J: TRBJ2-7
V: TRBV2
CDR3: CASSESIEQYF

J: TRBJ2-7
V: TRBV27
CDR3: CASSPALYYF

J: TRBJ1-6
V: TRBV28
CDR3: CASTVRMREPLHF

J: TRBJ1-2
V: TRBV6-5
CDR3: CASRLTGGTYGYTF

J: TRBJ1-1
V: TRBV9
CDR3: CASSKDTVVSNEAFF

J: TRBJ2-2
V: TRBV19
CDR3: CASRGQGRRVTGELFF

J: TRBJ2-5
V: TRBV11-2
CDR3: CASSRGLAGNSYQETQYF

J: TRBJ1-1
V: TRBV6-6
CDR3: CASSNTGMNTEAFF

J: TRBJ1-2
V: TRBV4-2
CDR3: CASSQEQGLDGYTF

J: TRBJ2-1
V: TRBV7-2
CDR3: CASSLASVNEQFF

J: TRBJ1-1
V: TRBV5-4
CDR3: CASRLPLGRGNTEAFF

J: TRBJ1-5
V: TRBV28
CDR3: CASSLGGPNQPQHF

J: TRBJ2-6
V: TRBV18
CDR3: CASSPRSGGTGANVLTF

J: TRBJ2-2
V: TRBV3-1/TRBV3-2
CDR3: CASSQETGQGGELFF

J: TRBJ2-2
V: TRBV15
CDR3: CATSRDRGNTGELFF

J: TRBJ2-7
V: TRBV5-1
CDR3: CASKEGLQYEQYF

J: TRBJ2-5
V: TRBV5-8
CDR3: CASSVGGALGETQYF

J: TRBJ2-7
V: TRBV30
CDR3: CAWARLAESSYEQYF

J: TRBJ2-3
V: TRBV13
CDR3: CASSFPLRSGAGTDTQYF

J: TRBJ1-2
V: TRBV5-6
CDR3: CASSRTGNYGYTF

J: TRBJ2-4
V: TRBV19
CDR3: CASSIRAGGNIQYF

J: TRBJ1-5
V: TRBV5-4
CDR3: CASSLAGGQPQHF

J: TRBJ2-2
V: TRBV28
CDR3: CASSVTGRRTGELFF